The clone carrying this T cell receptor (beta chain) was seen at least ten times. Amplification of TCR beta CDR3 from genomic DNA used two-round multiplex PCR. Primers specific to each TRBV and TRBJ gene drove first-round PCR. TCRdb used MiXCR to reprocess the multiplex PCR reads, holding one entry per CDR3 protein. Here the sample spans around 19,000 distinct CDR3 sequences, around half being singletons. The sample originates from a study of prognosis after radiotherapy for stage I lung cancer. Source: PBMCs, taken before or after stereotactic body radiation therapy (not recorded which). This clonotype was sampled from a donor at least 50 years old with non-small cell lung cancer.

CDR3 nucleotides: TGTGCCAGCAGCGGACAGGGGGGAGGCTACACCTTC. Its translation is CASSGQGGGYTF. The chain recombines TRBV9 with TRBJ1-2, with TRBD1 matching 9 bases. CDR1 SGDLS and CDR2 YYNGEE come from the germline V gene. Trimming cost V 3 bases and J 8 bases; bases outside gene matches: 2. The CDR3 runs to 12 residues. Combining the CDR3 with reference TRBV9 and TRBJ1-2 gives the whole variable domain DSGVTQTPKHLITATGQRVTLRCSPRSGDLSVYWYQQSLDQGLQFLIQYYNGEERAKGNILERFSAQQFPDLHSELNLSSLELGDSALYFCASSGQGGGYTFGSGTRLTVV.